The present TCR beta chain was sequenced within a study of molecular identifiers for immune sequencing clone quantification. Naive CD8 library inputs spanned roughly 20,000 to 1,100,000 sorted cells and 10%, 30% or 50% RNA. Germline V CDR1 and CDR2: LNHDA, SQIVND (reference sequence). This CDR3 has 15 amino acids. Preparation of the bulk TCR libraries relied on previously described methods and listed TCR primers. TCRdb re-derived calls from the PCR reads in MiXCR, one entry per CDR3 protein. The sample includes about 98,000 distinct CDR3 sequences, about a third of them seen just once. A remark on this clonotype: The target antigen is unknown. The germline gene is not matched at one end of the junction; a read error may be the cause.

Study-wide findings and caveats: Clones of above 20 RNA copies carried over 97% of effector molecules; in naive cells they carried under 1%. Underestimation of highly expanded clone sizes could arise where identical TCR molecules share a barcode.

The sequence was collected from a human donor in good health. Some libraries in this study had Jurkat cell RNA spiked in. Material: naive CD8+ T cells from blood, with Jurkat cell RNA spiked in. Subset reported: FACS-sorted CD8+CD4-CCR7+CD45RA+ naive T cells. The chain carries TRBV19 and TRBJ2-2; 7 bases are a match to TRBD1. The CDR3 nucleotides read TGTGCCAGTAGTATGGGACAGCTGAACATCGGGGAGCTGTTTTTT. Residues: CASSMGQLNIGELFF.